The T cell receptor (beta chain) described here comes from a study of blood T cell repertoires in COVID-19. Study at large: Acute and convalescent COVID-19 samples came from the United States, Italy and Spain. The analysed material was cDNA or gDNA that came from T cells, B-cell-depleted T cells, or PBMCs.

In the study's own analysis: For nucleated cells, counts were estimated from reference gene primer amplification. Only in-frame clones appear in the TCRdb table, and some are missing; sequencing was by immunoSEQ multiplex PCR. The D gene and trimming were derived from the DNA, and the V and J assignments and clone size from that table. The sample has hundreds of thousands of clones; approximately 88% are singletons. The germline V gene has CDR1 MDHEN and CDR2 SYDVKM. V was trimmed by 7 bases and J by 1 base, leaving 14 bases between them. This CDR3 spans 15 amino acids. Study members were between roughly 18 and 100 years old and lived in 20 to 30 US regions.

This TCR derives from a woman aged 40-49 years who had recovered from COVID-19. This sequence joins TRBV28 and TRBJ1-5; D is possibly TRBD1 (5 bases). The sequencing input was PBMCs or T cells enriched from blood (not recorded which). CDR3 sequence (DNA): TGTGCCAGCACTCCGTCGGGGGGAAGCAATCAGCCCCAGCATTTT. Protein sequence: CASTPSGGSNQPQHF.